This paragraph reports one T cell receptor (beta chain). Profiling relied on immunoSEQ multiplex PCR, and the TCRdb table lists in-frame clones only, not all of them. The sample carries fewer than 100,000 clones, about four fifths recorded once. From germline, CDR1 is MGHDK and CDR2 SYGVNS. The CDR3 sequence is 16 residues long. The V gene lost 3 bases and the J gene lost 5 bases, with 17 bases spanning the gap. These data originate in a study of control samples from healthy donors and cancer patients. Specimen: blood. V is TRBV25-1 and J is TRBJ2-1, with TRBD1 as a possible D gene (6 bases). This sequence originates from a man aged 55 to 70 in good health. In nucleotides, the CDR3 is TGTGCCAGCAGTGACAAGGGGCAGGGGAAAGACAATGAGCAGTTCTTC. Its translation: CASSDKGQGKDNEQFF. Full variable domain (remainder filled in from reference TRBV25-1 and TRBJ2-1): EADIYQTPRYLVIGTGKKITLECSQTMGHDKMYWYQQDPGMELHLIHYSYGVNSTEKGDLSSESTVSRIRTEHFPLTLESARPSHTSQYLCASSDKGQGKDNEQFFGPGTRLTVL.